These T cell receptor beta chains were read from a single sample in a study of cytomegalovirus exposure and HLA in healthy donors. Clones were sequenced by immunoSEQ multiplex PCR, and TCRdb holds only the in-frame ones, with some missing. This table has some 240,000 clones, around 80% appearing once. Specimen: PBMCs. These receptors all come from a male donor in good health and CMV-seronegative. CDR3s include the opening cysteine and the closing phenylalanine or tryptophan. D genes are given only for firm matches. For some rows the clone size is stated as once, few or many, or as a class when expanded; others skip it.

d_gene,abundance,j_gene,len,v_gene,CDR3nt,CDR3aa
.,.,TRBJ2-3,12,TRBV29-1,TGCAGCGCTGGGACTGCCACAGATACGCAGTATTTT,CSAGTATDTQYF
.,.,TRBJ1-4,15,TRBV18,TGTGCCAGCTCCCCACAGGGAGGAACTAATGAAAAACTGTTTTTT,CASSPQGGTNEKLFF
TRBD1,few,TRBJ1-1,13,TRBV10-2,TGCGCCAGCTCCCGTGACAGGGTCCCTGAAGCTTTCTTT,CASSRDRVPEAFF
.,once,TRBJ2-6,16,TRBV5-1,TGCGCCAGCAGCTCGGAACAGGTTCCCGGGGCCAACGTCCTGACTTTC,CASSSEQVPGANVLTF
.,once,TRBJ1-1,13,TRBV28,TGTGCCAGCAAAGCCGGCGGCCTCTCGGAAGCTTTCTTT,CASKAGGLSEAFF
TRBD1,.,TRBJ1-1,17,TRBV11-2,TGTGCCAGCAGCTCAACCCGGGACAGGGAGGGTGGTACTGAAGCTTTCTTT,CASSSTRDREGGTEAFF
.,.,TRBJ2-7,15,TRBV28,TGTGCCAGCAGCCCCGTTGGAGGGTTAGTCTACGAGCAGTACTTC,CASSPVGGLVYEQYF
TRBD2,.,TRBJ2-1,18,TRBV19,TGTGCCAGTAGTATCGGGACTAGCGGGATGACCCCCTACAATGAGCAGTTCTTC,CASSIGTSGMTPYNEQFF
.,once,TRBJ2-2,16,TRBV11-3,TGTGCCAGCAGTCCACCTACAGGGAATCATACCGGGGAGCTGTTTTTT,CASSPPTGNHTGELFF
TRBD1,.,TRBJ2-2,14,TRBV15,TGTGCCACCAACACAGGGGGCAAGGCCGGGGAGCTGTTTTTT,CATNTGGKAGELFF
.,.,TRBJ1-5,14,TRBV19,TGTGCCAGTAGTATTGTAACGAGGAATCAGCCCCAGCATTTT,CASSIVTRNQPQHF
.,.,TRBJ1-3,15,TRBV11-2,TGTGCCAGCAGCCAATCAATTGGGCAGGGAAACACCATATATTTT,CASSQSIGQGNTIYF
.,.,TRBJ1-5,15,TRBV5-6,TGTGCCAGCAGCTTGCTCAGGGAGGCCAATCAGCCCCAGCATTTT,CASSLLREANQPQHF
TRBD1,.,TRBJ1-1,15,TRBV18,TGTGCCAGCTCACCATCTGGGACAGGGGGATCTGAAGCTTTCTTT,CASSPSGTGGSEAFF
TRBD1,.,TRBJ2-7,15,TRBV4-1,TGCGCCAGCAGCCAAGTCGGGACAGGGGTTGGGGAGCAGTACTTC,CASSQVGTGVGEQYF
.,.,TRBJ2-5,10,TRBV29-1,TGCAGCGTGTGGGCCGGGGCCCAGTACTTC,CSVWAGAQYF
.,.,TRBJ2-5,16,TRBV5-1,TGCGCCAGCAGCTATGGAGAAGTAACGAGGGAAGAGACCCAGTACTTC,CASSYGEVTREETQYF
TRBD2,.,TRBJ2-1,18,TRBV18,TGTGCCAGCTCACCCCTAGCGGGGCCGAAGAGCTCCTACAATGAGCAGTTCTTC,CASSPLAGPKSSYNEQFF
TRBD2,.,TRBJ2-7,14,TRBV19,TGTGCCAGTAGTGTACTAGCGGGCCAGTACGAGCAGTACTTC,CASSVLAGQYEQYF
.,.,TRBJ1-1,14,TRBV30,TGTGCCTGGAGTTTCGGCGGTTTTGTCACTGAAGCTTTCTTT,CAWSFGGFVTEAFF
TRBD2,.,TRBJ2-7,14,TRBV30,TGTGCCTGGATCAAAGAGGGGCTAGCGGGAGAGCAGTACTTC,CAWIKEGLAGEQYF
TRBD2,.,TRBJ2-1,16,TRBV7-9,TGTGCCAGCAGCTTTACTGACGGGAGGGCGTACAATGAGCAGTTCTTC,CASSFTDGRAYNEQFF
.,.,TRBJ2-3,16,TRBV9,TGTGCCAGCAGCGTAGCTATAGCAGAAACCGACGATACGCAGTATTTT,CASSVAIAETDDTQYF
TRBD1,.,TRBJ2-7,16,TRBV10-3,TGTGCCATCAGTTCAACCGGGACAGGGGGCGCCTACGAGCAGTACTTC,CAISSTGTGGAYEQYF
TRBD1,.,TRBJ2-7,16,TRBV28,TGTGCCAGCAGTCCATGGGTGGGACAGGGAACCTACGAGCAGTACTTC,CASSPWVGQGTYEQYF
.,.,TRBJ2-7,16,TRBV4-1,TGCGCCAGCAGCCCCGAGGGAGGGGGGATCTCCTACGAGCAGTACTTC,CASSPEGGGISYEQYF
TRBD1,.,TRBJ2-1,14,TRBV6-1,TGTGCCAGCACCGACAGGGGTAGGTCGGGGGAGCAGTTCTTC,CASTDRGRSGEQFF
TRBD1,.,TRBJ1-5,16,TRBV2,TGTGCCAGCAGGGAACAGGGGAGTAGGAGCAATCAGCCCCAGCATTTT,CASREQGSRSNQPQHF
.,.,TRBJ2-7,16,TRBV18,TGTGCCAGCTCACCAGCCGTGGGGGCGCGCAGCTACGAGCAGTACTTC,CASSPAVGARSYEQYF